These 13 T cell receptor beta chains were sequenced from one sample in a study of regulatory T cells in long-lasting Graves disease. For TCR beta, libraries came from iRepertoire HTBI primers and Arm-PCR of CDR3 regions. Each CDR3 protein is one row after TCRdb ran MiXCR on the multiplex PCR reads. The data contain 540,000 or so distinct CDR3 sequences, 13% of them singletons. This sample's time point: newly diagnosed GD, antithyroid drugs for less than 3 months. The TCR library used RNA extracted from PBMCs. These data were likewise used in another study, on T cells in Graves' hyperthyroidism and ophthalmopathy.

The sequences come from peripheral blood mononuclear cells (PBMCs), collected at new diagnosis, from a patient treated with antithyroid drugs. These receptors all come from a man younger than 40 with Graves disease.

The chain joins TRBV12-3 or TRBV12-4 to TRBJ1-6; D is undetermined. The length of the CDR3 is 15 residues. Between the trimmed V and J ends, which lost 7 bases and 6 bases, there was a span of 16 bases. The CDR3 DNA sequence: TGTGCCAGCAATCCGTCGGGCCAACCTAATTCACCCCTCCACTTT. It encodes CASNPSGQPNSPLHF.

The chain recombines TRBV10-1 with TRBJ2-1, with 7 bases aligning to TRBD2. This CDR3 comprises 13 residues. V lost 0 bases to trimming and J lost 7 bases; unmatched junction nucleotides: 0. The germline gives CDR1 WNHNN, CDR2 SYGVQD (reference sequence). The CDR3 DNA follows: TGCGCCAGCAGTGAGTCGGGGGGGAATGAGCAGTTCTTC. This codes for CASSESGGNEQFF.

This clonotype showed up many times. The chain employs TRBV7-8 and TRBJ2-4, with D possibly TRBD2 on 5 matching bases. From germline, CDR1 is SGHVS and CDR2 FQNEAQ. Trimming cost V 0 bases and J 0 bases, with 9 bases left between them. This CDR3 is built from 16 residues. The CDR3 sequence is CASSLARVLAKNIQYF. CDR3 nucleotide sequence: TGTGCCAGCAGCTTAGCGAGGGTTTTAGCCAAAAACATTCAGTACTTC. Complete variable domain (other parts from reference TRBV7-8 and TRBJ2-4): GAGVSQSPRYKVAKRGQDVALRCDPISGHVSLFWYQQALGQGPEFLTYFQNEAQLDKSGLPSDRFFAERPEGSVSTLKIQRTQQEDSAVYLCASSLARVLAKNIQYFGAGTRLSVL.

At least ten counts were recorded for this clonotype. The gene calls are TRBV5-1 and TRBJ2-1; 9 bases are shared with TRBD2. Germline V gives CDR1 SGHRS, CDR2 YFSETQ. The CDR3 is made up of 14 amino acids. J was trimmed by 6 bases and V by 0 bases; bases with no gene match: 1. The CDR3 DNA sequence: TGCGCCAGCAGCTTGGTGACTAGCGGCAATGAGCAGTTCTTC. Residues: CASSLVTSGNEQFF.

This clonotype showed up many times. The CDR3 nucleotides read TGTGCCATCAGTGAGCAAGGACAGGGTTTAACCTACGAGCAGTACTTC. It specifies CAISEQGQGLTYEQYF. The chain links TRBV10-3 to TRBJ2-7; 8 bases fit TRBD1. The CDR3 contains 16 residues. In germline, CDR1 is ENHRY, CDR2 SYGVKD. The trim removed 2 bases at V and 2 bases at J, leaving 8 bases unmatched.

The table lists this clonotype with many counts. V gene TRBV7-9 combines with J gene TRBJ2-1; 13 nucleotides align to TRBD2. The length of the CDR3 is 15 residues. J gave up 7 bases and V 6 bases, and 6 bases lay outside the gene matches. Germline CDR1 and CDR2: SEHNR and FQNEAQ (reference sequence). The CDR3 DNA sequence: TGTGCCAGCAGATACGGGACTAGCGGGATAAATGAGCAGTTCTTC. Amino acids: CASRYGTSGINEQFF.

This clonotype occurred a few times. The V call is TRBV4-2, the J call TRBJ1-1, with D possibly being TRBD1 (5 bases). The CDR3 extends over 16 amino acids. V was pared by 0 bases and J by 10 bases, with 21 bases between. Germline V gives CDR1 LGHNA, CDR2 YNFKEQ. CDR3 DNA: TGTGCCAGCAGCCAAGAAGTTCGACAGAGCTTCGGGGGAGCTTTCTTT. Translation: CASSQEVRQSFGGAFF.

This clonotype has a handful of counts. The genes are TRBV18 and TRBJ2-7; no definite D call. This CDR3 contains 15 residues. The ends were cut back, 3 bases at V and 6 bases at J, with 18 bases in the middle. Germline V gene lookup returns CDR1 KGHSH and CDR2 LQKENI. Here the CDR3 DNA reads TGTGCCAGCTCACCGACGAGAACGGTTCCCGGCGAGCAGTACTTC. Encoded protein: CASSPTRTVPGEQYF.

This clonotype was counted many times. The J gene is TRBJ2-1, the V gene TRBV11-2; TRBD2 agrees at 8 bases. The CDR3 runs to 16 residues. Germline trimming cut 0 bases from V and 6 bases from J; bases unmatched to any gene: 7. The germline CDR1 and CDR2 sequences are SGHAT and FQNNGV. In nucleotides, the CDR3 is TGTGCCAGCAGCTTAGATGGGGCGGGAGGCATCAATGAGCAGTTCTTC. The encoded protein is CASSLDGAGGINEQFF. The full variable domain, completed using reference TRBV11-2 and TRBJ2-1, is EAGVAQSPRYKIIEKRQSVAFWCNPISGHATLYWYQQILGQGPKLLIQFQNNGVVDDSQLPKDRFSAERLKGVDSTLKIQPAKLEDSAVYLCASSLDGAGGINEQFFGPGTRLTVL.

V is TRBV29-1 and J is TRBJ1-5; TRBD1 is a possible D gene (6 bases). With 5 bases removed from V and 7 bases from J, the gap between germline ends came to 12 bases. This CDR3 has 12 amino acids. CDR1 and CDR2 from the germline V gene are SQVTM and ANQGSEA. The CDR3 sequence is CSVKQGAQPQHF. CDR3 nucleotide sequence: TGCAGCGTTAAACAGGGAGCCCAGCCCCAGCATTTT.

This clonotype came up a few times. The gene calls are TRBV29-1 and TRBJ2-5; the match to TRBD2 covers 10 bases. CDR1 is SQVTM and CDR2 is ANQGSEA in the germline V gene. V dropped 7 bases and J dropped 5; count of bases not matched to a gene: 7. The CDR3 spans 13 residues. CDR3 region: CSARLAGSETQYF. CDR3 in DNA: TGCAGCGCCCGACTAGCGGGCAGTGAGACCCAGTACTTC.

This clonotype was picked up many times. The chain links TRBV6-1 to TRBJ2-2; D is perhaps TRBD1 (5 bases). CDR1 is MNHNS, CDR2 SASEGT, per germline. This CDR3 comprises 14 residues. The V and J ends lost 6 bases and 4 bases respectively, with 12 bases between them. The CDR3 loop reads CASSHRLFTGELFF. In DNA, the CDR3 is TGTGCCAGCAGCCACAGGCTGTTCACCGGGGAGCTGTTTTTT.

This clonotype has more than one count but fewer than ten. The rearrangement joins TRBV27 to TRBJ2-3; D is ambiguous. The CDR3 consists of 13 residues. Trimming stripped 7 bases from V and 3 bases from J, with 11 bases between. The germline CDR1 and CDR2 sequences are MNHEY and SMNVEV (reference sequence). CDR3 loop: CASTGWGTDTQYF. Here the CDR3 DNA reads TGTGCCAGCACGGGCTGGGGAACAGATACGCAGTATTTT.